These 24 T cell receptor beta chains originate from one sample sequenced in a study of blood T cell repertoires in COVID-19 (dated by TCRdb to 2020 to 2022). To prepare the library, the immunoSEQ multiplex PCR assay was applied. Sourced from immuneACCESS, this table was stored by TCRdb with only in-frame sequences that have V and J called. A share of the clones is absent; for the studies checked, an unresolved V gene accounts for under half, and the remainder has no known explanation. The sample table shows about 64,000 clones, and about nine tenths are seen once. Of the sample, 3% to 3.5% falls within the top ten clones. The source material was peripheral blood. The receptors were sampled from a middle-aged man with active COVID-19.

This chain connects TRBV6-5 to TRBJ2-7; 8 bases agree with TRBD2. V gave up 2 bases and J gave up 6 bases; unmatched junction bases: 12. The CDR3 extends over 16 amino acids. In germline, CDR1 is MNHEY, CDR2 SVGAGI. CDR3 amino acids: CASSYLGLGRGGEQYF. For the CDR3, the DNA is TGTGCCAGCAGTTACCTAGGACTCGGGAGGGGGGGCGAGCAGTACTTC.

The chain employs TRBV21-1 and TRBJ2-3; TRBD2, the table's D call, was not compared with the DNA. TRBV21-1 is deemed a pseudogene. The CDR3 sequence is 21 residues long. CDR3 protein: CASSNLSPETSGAPPPDTQYF. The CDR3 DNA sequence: TGTGCCAGCAGCAACCTCTCCCCCGAGACTAGCGGGGCTCCTCCTCCAGATACGCAGTATTTT.

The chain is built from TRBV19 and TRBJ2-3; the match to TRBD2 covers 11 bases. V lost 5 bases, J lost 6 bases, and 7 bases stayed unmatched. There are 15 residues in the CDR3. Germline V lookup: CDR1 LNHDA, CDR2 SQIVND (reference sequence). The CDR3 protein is CASSLGLAVGDTQYF. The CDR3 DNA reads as TGTGCCAGTAGTTTGGGACTAGCGGTAGGGGATACGCAGTATTTT.

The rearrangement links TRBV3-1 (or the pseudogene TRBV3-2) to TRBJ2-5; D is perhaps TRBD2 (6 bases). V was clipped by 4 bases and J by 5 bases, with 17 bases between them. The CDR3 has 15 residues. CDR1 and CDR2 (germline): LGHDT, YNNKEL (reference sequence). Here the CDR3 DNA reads TGTGCCAGCAGCCTCGGTGGGGCGGGGATGGAGACCCAGTACTTC. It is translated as CASSLGGAGMETQYF.

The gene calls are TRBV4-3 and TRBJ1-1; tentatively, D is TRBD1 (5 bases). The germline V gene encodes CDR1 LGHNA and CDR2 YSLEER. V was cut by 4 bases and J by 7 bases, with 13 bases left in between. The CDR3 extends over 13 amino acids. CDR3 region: CASSRNPGGEAFF. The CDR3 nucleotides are TGCGCCAGCAGCCGCAACCCGGGGGGTGAAGCTTTCTTT.

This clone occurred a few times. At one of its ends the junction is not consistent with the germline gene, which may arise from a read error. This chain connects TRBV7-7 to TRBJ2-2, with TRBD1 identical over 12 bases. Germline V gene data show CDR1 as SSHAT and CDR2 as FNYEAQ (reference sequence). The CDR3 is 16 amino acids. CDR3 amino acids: CASSWDRGLGTGELFF. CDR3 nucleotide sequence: TGTGCTAGCAGCTGGGACAGGGGGCTTGGTACCGGGGAGCTGTTTTTT.

In nucleotides, the CDR3 is TGTGCCAGCAGCTTCGGGGACGAGCAGTACTTC. It specifies CASSFGDEQYF. The genes are TRBV11-2 and TRBJ2-7, with D possibly being TRBD2 (5 bases). Germline V gene lookup returns CDR1 SGHAT and CDR2 FQNNGV. V lost 3 bases and J 5 bases, leaving 5 bases between the germline ends. This CDR3 has 11 amino acids.

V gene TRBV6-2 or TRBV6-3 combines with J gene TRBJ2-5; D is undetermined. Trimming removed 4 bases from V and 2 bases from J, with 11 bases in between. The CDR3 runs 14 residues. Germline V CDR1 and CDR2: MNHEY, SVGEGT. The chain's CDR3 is CASSFLLLQETQYF. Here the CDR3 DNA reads TGTGCCAGCAGTTTCCTCCTCCTTCAAGAGACCCAGTACTTC.

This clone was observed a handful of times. CDR3 residues: CASSLGGQTLNSPLHF. CDR3 sequence (DNA): TGTGCCAGCAGCTTAGGGGGACAGACCCTTAATTCACCCCTCCACTTT. The gene calls are TRBV7-2 and TRBJ1-6, with 7 nucleotides matching TRBD1. This CDR3 is built from 16 residues. Germline V gene sequence: CDR1 SGHTA, CDR2 FQGNSA. After removal of 1 base from V and 6 bases from J, the junction contained 6 bases not matched to a gene.

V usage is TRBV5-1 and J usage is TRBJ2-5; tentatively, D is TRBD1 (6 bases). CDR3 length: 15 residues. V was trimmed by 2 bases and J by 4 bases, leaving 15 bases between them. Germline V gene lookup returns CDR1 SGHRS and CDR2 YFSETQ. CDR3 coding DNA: TGCGCCAGCAGCTTCACAGGGTTGGGTGGAGAGACCCAGTACTTC. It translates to CASSFTGLGGETQYF.

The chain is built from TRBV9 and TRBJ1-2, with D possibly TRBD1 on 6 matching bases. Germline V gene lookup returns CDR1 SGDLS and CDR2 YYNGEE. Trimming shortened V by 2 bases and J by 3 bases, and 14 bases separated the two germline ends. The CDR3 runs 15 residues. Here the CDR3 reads CASSVGPQGYYGYTF. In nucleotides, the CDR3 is TGTGCCAGCAGCGTTGGGCCACAGGGCTACTATGGCTACACCTTC.

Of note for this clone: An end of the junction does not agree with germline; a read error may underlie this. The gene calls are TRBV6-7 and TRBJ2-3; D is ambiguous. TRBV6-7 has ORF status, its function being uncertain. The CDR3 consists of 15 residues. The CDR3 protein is CASIQTSAHTYTQYF. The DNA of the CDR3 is TGTGCCAGCATCCAAACCTCTGCTCACACATATACGCAGTATTTT.

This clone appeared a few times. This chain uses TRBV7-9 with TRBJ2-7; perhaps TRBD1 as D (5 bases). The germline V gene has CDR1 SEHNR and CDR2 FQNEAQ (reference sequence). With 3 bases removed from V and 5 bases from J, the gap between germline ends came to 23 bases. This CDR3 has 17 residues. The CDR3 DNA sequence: TGTGCCAGCAGCTTGAATCGGCAGGGCGAACGATTTAACGAGCAGTACTTC. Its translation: CASSLNRQGERFNEQYF.

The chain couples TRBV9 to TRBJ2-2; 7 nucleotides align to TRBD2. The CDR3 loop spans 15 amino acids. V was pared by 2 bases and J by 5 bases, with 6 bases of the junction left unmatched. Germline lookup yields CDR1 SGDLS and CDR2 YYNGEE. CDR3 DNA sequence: TGTGCCAGCAGCGTCGAGCGGGATGAGACCGGGGAGCTGTTTTTT. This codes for CASSVERDETGELFF.

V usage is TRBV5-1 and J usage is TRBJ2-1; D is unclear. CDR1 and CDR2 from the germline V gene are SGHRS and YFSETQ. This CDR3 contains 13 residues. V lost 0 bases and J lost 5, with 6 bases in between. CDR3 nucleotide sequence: TGCGCCAGCAGCTTGGGTAGAAACAATGAGCAGTTCTTC. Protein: CASSLGRNNEQFF.

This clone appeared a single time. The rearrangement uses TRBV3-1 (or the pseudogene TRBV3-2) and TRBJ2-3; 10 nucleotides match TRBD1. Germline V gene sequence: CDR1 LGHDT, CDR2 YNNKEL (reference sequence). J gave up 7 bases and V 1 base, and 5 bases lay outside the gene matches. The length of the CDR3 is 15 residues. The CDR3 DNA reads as TGTGCCAGCAGCCAAGGGGACAGGGGAGGAAATACGCAGTATTTT. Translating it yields CASSQGDRGGNTQYF.

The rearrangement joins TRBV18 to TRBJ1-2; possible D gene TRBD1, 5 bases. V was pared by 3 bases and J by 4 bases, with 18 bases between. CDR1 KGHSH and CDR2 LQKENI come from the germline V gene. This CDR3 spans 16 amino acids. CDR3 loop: CASSPRTQADPYGYTF. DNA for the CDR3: TGTGCCAGCTCACCCCGAACACAGGCCGATCCCTATGGCTACACCTTC.

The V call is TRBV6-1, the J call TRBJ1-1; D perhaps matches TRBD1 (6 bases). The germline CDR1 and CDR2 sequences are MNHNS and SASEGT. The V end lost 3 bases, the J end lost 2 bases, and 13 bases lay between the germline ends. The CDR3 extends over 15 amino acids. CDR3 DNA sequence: TGTGCCAGCAGTGACCTGACGGGGGGCAACACTGAAGCTTTCTTT. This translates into CASSDLTGGNTEAFF.

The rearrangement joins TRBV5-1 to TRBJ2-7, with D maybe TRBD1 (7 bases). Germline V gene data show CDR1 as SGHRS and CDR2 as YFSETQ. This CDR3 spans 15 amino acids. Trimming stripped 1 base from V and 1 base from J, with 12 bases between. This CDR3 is CASSLIPGGSYEQYF. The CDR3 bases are TGCGCCAGCAGCTTGATCCCAGGGGGGTCCTACGAGCAGTACTTC.

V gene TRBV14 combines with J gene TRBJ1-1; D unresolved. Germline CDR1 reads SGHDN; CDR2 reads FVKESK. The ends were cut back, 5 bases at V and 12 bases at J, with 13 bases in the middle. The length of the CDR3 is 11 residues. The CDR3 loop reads CASSSTRVSFF. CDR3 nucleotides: TGTGCCAGCAGCTCTACACGGGTGTCTTTCTTT. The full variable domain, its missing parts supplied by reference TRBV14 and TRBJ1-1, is EAGVTQFPSHSVIEKGQTVTLRCDPISGHDNLYWYRRVMGKEIKFLLHFVKESKQDESGMPNNRFLAERTGGTYSTLKVQPAELEDSGVYFCASSSTRVSFFGQGTRLTVV.

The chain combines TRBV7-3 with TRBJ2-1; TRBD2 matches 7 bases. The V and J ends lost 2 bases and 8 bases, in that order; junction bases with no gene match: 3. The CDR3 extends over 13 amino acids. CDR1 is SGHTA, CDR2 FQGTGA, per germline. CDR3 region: CASSLAGEDEQFF. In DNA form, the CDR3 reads TGTGCCAGCAGCTTAGCGGGAGAGGATGAGCAGTTCTTC.

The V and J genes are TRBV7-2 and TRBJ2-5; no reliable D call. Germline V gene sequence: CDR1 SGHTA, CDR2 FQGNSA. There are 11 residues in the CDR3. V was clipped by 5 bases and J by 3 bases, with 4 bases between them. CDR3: CASSPKETQYF. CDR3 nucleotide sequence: TGTGCCAGCAGCCCAAAAGAGACCCAGTACTTC. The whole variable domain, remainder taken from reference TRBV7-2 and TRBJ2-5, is GAGVSQSPSNKVTEKGKDVELRCDPISGHTALYWYRQSLGQGLEFLIYFQGNSAPDKSGLPSDRFSAERTGGSVSTLTIQRTQQEDSAVYLCASSPKETQYFGPGTRLLVL.

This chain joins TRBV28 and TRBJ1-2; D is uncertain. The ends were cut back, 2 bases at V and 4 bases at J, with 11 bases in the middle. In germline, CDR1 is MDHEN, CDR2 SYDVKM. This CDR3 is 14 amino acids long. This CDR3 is CASSLPGLVYGYTF. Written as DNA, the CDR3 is TGTGCCAGCAGTTTACCGGGGTTGGTCTATGGCTACACCTTC.

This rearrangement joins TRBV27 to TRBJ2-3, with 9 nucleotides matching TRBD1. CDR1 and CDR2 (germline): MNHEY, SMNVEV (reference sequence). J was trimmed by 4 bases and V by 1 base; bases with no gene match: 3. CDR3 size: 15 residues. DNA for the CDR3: TGTGCCAGCAGTTTATGGACAGGGGTGCCAGATACGCAGTATTTT. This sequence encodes CASSLWTGVPDTQYF.